Below, 23 T cell receptor beta chains from the same sample are listed, as sequenced in a study of blood T cell repertoires in COVID-19. The method was immunoSEQ multiplex PCR; TCRdb's version includes in-frame clones alone and lacks a portion of them. The sample gives 150,000 or so clones, around 79% of which show up once; 7.5% to 8.5% is in the top ten. Sequenced material: peripheral blood. The origin of the receptors is a woman aged 55-75 years with COVID-19, enrolled during active disease.

The V and J genes are TRBV3-1 (or the pseudogene TRBV3-2) and TRBJ1-5; D perhaps matches TRBD1 (5 bases). V lost 2 bases and J lost 7, with 15 bases in between. The CDR3 has 15 residues. CDR1 and CDR2 (germline): LGHDT, YNNKEL (reference sequence). CDR3 DNA sequence: TGTGCCAGCAGCCAAACGGGGGATTTGGGCCAGCCCCAGCATTTT. The encoded protein is CASSQTGDLGQPQHF.

By sample fraction, this clone is medium-sized (0.01 to 0.1%). The chain combines TRBV7-9 with TRBJ1-4, with 8 positions matching TRBD1. The germline gives CDR1 SEHNR, CDR2 FQNEAQ (reference sequence). J gave up 8 bases and V 4 bases, and 6 bases lay outside the gene matches. The CDR3 totals 14 residues. CDR3 region: CASSSDRGGEKLFF. CDR3 DNA: TGTGCCAGCAGCTCAGACAGGGGAGGAGAAAAACTGTTTTTT.

The chain carries TRBV6-5 and TRBJ1-5, with TRBD1 matching 10 bases. The CDR3 totals 15 residues. The V segment lost 7 bases and the J segment 3 bases; nucleotides outside the gene matches: 6. The germline CDR1 and CDR2 sequences are MNHEY and SVGAGI. CDR3 DNA sequence: TGTGCCAGCACCTTGACAGGGGGCGACAATCAGCCCCAGCATTTT. It translates to CASTLTGGDNQPQHF.

The genes are TRBV27 and TRBJ1-6; 7 bases line up with TRBD1. CDR3 size: 15 residues. The germline CDR1 and CDR2 sequences are MNHEY and SMNVEV (reference sequence). The J segment lost 7 bases and the V segment lost 6 bases, leaving 9 bases of the junction unmatched. This CDR3 is CASSLDRAGNSPLHF. DNA for the CDR3: TGTGCCAGCAGCCTTGACAGGGCCGGGAATTCACCCCTCCACTTT.

The CDR3 loop reads CASSLSVPGELFF. In DNA form, the CDR3 reads TGTGCCAGCAGCTTGAGCGTCCCCGGGGAGCTGTTTTTT. V is TRBV5-5 and J is TRBJ2-2; D is undetermined. The V and J ends lost 1 base and 6 bases respectively, with 7 bases between them. CDR1 and CDR2 from the germline V gene are SGHKS and YYEKEE (reference sequence). CDR3 length: 13 amino acids.

The chain carries TRBV18 and TRBJ1-2; 7 nucleotides agree with TRBD1. The CDR3 contains 16 residues. The J segment lost 7 bases and the V segment lost 2 bases, leaving 13 bases of the junction unmatched. Per germline, CDR1 KGHSH and CDR2 LQKENI. In DNA, the CDR3 is TGTGCCAGCTCACCAACGGGGGAGACAGGGTTTCCTGGCTACACCTTC. Translating gives CASSPTGETGFPGYTF.

The gene calls are TRBV5-1 and TRBJ2-2, with D perhaps matching TRBD2 (6 bases). Germline values: CDR1 SGHRS, CDR2 YFSETQ. CDR3 length: 16 amino acids. Trimming left V 4 bases short and J 0 bases short, with 13 bases between. The CDR3 region is CASSKGGITNTGELFF. The DNA for the CDR3 is TGCGCCAGCAGCAAAGGAGGGATTACGAACACCGGGGAGCTGTTTTTT.

The chain has TRBV3-1 (or the pseudogene TRBV3-2) and TRBJ2-3, with no clear D. This CDR3 contains 17 residues. Germline CDR1 reads LGHDT; CDR2 reads YNNKEL (reference sequence). Trimming removed 8 bases from V and 1 base from J, with 22 bases in between. CDR3 in DNA: TGTGCCAGCCCTCCGGGTGGTGCGGCCGAGCGCACAGATACGCAGTATTTT. Amino acids: CASPPGGAAERTDTQYF.

This chain joins TRBV15 and TRBJ2-5; 7 nucleotides match TRBD2. The V gene end was trimmed by 0 bases and the J gene end by 4 bases; junction bases not matched to a gene: 2. Germline V gives CDR1 LNHNV, CDR2 YYDKDF (reference sequence). This CDR3 has 14 residues. The CDR3 is CATSREASGETQYF. DNA of the CDR3: TGTGCCACCAGCAGAGAGGCTAGCGGAGAGACCCAGTACTTC.

This clone occurred a few times. The V call is TRBV3-1 (or the pseudogene TRBV3-2), the J call TRBJ1-2; TRBD1 aligns across 10 bases. Per the germline V gene, CDR1 is LGHDT and CDR2 is YNNKEL (reference sequence). V lost 1 base, J lost 5 bases, and 4 bases stayed unmatched. This CDR3 region has 15 residues. The CDR3 reads CASSQGGQGLYGYTF. As DNA, the CDR3 is TGTGCCAGCAGCCAAGGGGGACAGGGGTTATATGGCTACACCTTC.

The rearrangement joins TRBV29-1 to TRBJ2-5; unclear D gene. Germline CDR1 SQVTM, CDR2 ANQGSEA. The CDR3 is made up of 10 amino acids. The ends were cut back, 6 bases at V and 0 bases at J, with 2 bases in the middle. The CDR3: CSVYQETQYF. DNA for the CDR3: TGCAGCGTCTACCAAGAGACCCAGTACTTC.

V usage is TRBV5-1 and J usage is TRBJ2-3; D is unresolved. CDR1 is SGHRS, CDR2 YFSETQ, per germline. V was trimmed by 0 bases and J by 0 bases, leaving 8 bases between them. CDR3 length: 15 amino acids. The CDR3 reads CASSLDQTSTDTQYF. CDR3 nucleotide sequence: TGCGCCAGCAGCTTGGATCAGACTAGCACAGATACGCAGTATTTT.

The chain combines TRBV10-3 with TRBJ1-5, with 7 bases that match TRBD1. The germline gives CDR1 ENHRY, CDR2 SYGVKD. The CDR3 is 15 residues long. The ends lost 0 bases at V and 4 bases at J; junction bases unmatched: 3. CDR3 bases: TGTGCCATCAGTGAGTCTAGGGACAGTAATCAGCCCCAGCATTTT. It yields the protein CAISESRDSNQPQHF.

The chain employs TRBV5-1 and TRBJ1-1; TRBD1 agrees at 7 bases. Germline values: CDR1 SGHRS, CDR2 YFSETQ. This CDR3 is built from 14 residues. Unmatched junction bases numbered 6, after V lost 1 base and J lost 6 bases. This chain's CDR3 is CASSLPGGHAEAFF. Written as DNA, the CDR3 is TGCGCCAGCAGCTTGCCAGGGGGACATGCTGAAGCTTTCTTT.

This clone came up once. The genes are TRBV11-2 and TRBJ2-5, with 8 positions matching TRBD2. Trimming at V came to 0 bases and at J to 5 bases, leaving 8 bases not matched to a gene. The CDR3 has 16 residues. Germline-derived CDR1 and CDR2 are SGHAT and FQNNGV. CDR3 sequence (DNA): TGTGCCAGCAGCTTAGAAGGTAGCGGGGCGGGGGAGACCCAGTACTTC. It specifies CASSLEGSGAGETQYF.

The chain uses TRBV3-1 (or the pseudogene TRBV3-2) and TRBJ1-1; a possible D gene is TRBD1 (5 bases). CDR1 and CDR2 (germline): LGHDT, YNNKEL (reference sequence). V lost 2 bases, J lost 6 bases, and 22 bases lay in between. The CDR3 length is 17 residues. Written as DNA, the CDR3 is TGTGCCAGCAGCCAATGGGGCCCTGGACGGGCTGGGGCTGAAGCTTTCTTT. Translated, it gives CASSQWGPGRAGAEAFF.

CDR3 DNA sequence: TGTGCCAGCAGCCGGGAGACTAGCGGGAGTAGTGAGCAGTTCTTC. This sequence encodes CASSRETSGSSEQFF. The chain uses TRBV28 and TRBJ2-1; 12 bases fit TRBD2. The CDR3 loop spans 15 amino acids. Trimming removed 6 bases from V and 9 bases from J; junction bases left unmatched: 9. CDR1 is MDHEN and CDR2 is SYDVKM in the germline V gene.

This chain's CDR3 is CASSPTLANTGELFF. The CDR3 coding sequence is TGCGCCAGCAGCCCGACTCTAGCGAACACCGGGGAGCTGTTTTTT. The chain uses TRBV5-1 and TRBJ2-2, with D unclear. The V end lost 4 bases, the J end lost 0 bases, and 10 bases lay between the germline ends. Germline CDR1 is SGHRS and CDR2 is YFSETQ. The CDR3 loop spans 15 amino acids. Full variable domain (rest looked up from reference TRBV5-1 and TRBJ2-2): KAGVTQTPRYLIKTRGQQVTLSCSPISGHRSVSWYQQTPGQGLQFLFEYFSETQRNKGNFPGRFSGRQFSNSRSEMNVSTLELGDSALYLCASSPTLANTGELFFGEGSRLTVL.

V and J are TRBV5-1 and TRBJ1-2; 7 nucleotides line up with TRBD1. There are 18 residues in the CDR3. Germline V CDR1 and CDR2: SGHRS, YFSETQ. The junction had 14 bases not matched to a gene; V was cut back by 3 bases and J by 0 bases. In DNA form, the CDR3 reads TGCGCCAGCAGCTCCGGACAGGACTTGATAGTCTCTAACTATGGCTACACCTTC. Translation: CASSSGQDLIVSNYGYTF. The full variable domain, in which reference TRBV5-1 and TRBJ1-2 provide the parts outside the CDR3, is KAGVTQTPRYLIKTRGQQVTLSCSPISGHRSVSWYQQTPGQGLQFLFEYFSETQRNKGNFPGRFSGRQFSNSRSEMNVSTLELGDSALYLCASSSGQDLIVSNYGYTFGSGTRLTVV.

The rearrangement links TRBV5-8 to TRBJ1-6, with no clear D. The germline gives CDR1 SGHTS, CDR2 YDEGEE. This CDR3 comprises 14 residues. Trimming pared 1 base from V and 10 bases from J, leaving 12 bases between. The CDR3 is CASSLRASGSPLHF. The DNA of the CDR3 is TGTGCCAGCAGCTTGAGGGCGTCGGGATCACCCCTCCACTTT.

This sequence joins TRBV9 and TRBJ2-7, with 9 bases matching TRBD2. CDR3 length: 17 amino acids. Germline V lookup: CDR1 SGDLS, CDR2 YYNGEE. Trimming took 0 bases from V and 6 from J; bases not matched to a gene: 13. In nucleotides, the CDR3 is TGTGCCAGCAGCGTAGCTACGACGGCGGGAGGGCCCGCCGAGCAGTACTTC. This translates into CASSVATTAGGPAEQYF.

The chain employs TRBV19 and TRBJ2-7, with TRBD2 identical over 13 bases. With V trimmed by 4 bases and J by 3 bases, 9 bases remained unmatched. The CDR3 contains 17 residues. Germline lookup yields CDR1 LNHDA and CDR2 SQIVND (reference sequence). The CDR3 DNA is TGTGCCAGTAGTACAAAAACCGGGACTAGCGGGGTCTACGAGCAGTACTTC. This gives the protein CASSTKTGTSGVYEQYF.

V usage is TRBV19 and J usage is TRBJ2-3; perhaps TRBD1 as D (6 bases). Germline values: CDR1 LNHDA, CDR2 SQIVND (reference sequence). The V end was cut by 8 bases, the J end by 2 bases, with 14 bases between. CDR3 length: 14 amino acids. The CDR3, as DNA: TGTGCCAGTGGATCAGGGGCTCCCACAGATACGCAGTATTTT. Encoded protein: CASGSGAPTDTQYF.